This T cell receptor (beta chain) was sequenced in a study of blood T cell repertoires in COVID-19. CDR1 and CDR2 (germline): SQVTM, ANQGSEA. There are 14 residues in the CDR3. Trimming removed 2 bases from V and 3 bases from J; junction bases left unmatched: 7. In the study's own analysis: Reference gene primer amplification gave nucleated cell count estimates. Only in-frame clones appear in the TCRdb table, and some are missing; sequencing was by immunoSEQ multiplex PCR. That table is the source of V, J and clone size, and D and trimming were worked out from the DNA. The sample lists approximately 400,000 clones, approximately 88% occurring once.

This TCR was sampled from a man aged 35-49 years with acute or convalescent COVID-19. What was sequenced was peripheral blood. The rearrangement links TRBV29-1 to TRBJ2-7, with TRBD1 identical over 7 bases. The CDR3: CSVETNRGVYEQYF. The CDR3 DNA reads TGCAGCGTTGAAACCAACAGGGGAGTCTACGAGCAGTACTTC.